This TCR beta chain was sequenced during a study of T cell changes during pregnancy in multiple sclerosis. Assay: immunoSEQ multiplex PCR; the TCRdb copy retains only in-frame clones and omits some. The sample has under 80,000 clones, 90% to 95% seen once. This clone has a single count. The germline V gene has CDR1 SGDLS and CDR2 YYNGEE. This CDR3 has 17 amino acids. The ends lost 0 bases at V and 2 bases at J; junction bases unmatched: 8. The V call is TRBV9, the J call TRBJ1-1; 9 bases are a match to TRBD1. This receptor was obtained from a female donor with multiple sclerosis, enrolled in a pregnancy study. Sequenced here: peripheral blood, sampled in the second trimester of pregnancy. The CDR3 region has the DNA TGTGCCAGCAGCGTAGGAGGGACAGGGCTCCTTAACACTGAAGCTTTCTTT. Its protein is CASSVGGTGLLNTEAFF.